This T cell receptor beta chain was observed in a study of T cells in women clearing cervical HPV infection listed by TCRdb under 2018. For context, the study as a whole: The cases were some 25 women with histologically confirmed HPV16-related CIN3 or worse, and 2 of these cases were invasive cancers. The roughly 25 controls were women who cleared a single incident HPV16 infection within 12 months without developing precancer or cancer. This exploratory proof-of-principle case-control study, nested within the Guanacaste HPV Natural History Study in Costa Rica, compared TCR repertoires among women with different cervical HPV16 outcomes. Cases and controls were matched on age within five years and on year of sample collection. Among cases, blood sampling came a median of approximately 150 days after lesion detection, with an interquartile range of roughly 85 to 200 days. Five blinded duplicates per group were added as quality controls, so that some 60 samples were obtained: around 50 participants and about 10 replicates. Since only a few of the women had HLA typing available, the possibility that HLA type was acting as a confounder could not be ruled out. Blood from cases was collected at the visit where the lesion was first found, while blood from controls was collected once the infection could no longer be detected. Median age was 34 years in cases versus around 37 in controls, and baseline characteristics did not differ significantly. In the parent cohort, about 10,000 women aged 18 or older were enrolled in Guanacaste, Costa Rica, during about 1992 to 1994 and then followed for 7 to 8 years.

Every participant had a single incident cervical HPV16 infection, and women with prevalent HPV16 infections were excluded. Cervical HPV DNA was detected by MY09/MY11 PCR, and genotyping was performed by dot-blot hybridization. Around 16 mL of heparinized blood was centrifuged, after which the buffy coat was aliquoted, frozen at -30 degrees C, and then stored at -80 degrees C. QIAGEN kits were used to extract genomic DNA from buffy coat specimens. Comment on this clone: The specificity of this receptor is unknown. The read ends 3 residues before the CDR3 terminus; that terminus is restored from the germline J gene.

Broad study findings and their caveats: The cross-sectional design could not show whether associations preceded infection or resulted from it; effector/memory subsets and HPV-specific T cells were not isolated. Cases were distinguished from controls with an estimated AUC of approximately 0.8 by random forest classifiers combining richness and V gene abundances. Because the number of T cells in each sample was unknown, differences in richness could reflect differing T-cell content rather than repertoire biology. Lower TRBV6-7 relative abundance was observed in cases than in controls (around 0.1% versus 0.15%; Bonferroni P = 0.0008). TCR repertoire richness was significantly higher in CIN3+ cases than in controls across sequencing depths, while evenness did not differ.

TCR beta CDR3 regions were amplified by multiplex PCR from an average of about 1.1 ug genomic DNA per sample using the immunoSEQ assay. The assay corrected primer bias using a complete synthetic TCR repertoire to establish an amplification baseline. Amplicons were sequenced on the Illumina platform. On the study's bioinformatics: Sequences were error-corrected by clustering with frequency ratios and a modified nearest-neighbor algorithm and were then analyzed in the immunoSEQ Analyzer with IMGT gene definitions. TCR richness and evenness were averaged over 20 rarefaction repeats at each rarefaction depth, excluding samples with fewer sequences than the depth. Relative abundances of V, D and J genes were compared between groups using Wilcoxon rank sum tests, with FDR correction applied. An intraclass correlation of about 96% for TCR richness and an average of around 82% across 65 to 70 gene segments were obtained from the blinded duplicates. In TCRdb, the immuneACCESS table is reduced to in-frame sequences with V and J assigned. These tables do not hold every clone; where another copy was compared, an unresolved V gene accounts for under half, and the others remain unexplained. The DNA was the basis for D and trimming; V, J and clone size are from that table. The sample's own table lists approximately 34,000 clones. The ten largest clones add up to approximately 6.6% of the sample.

Ends trimmed: V by 7 bases, J by 0 bases; bases unmatched to a gene: 5. From cysteine to phenylalanine, the CDR3 is 14 amino acids long. Only the CDR3 bases that were read are kept: 33 of them, in frame from base 1. From the germline V gene, CDR1 is SGHDT and CDR2 is YYEEEE. Here the chain combines TRBV5-6 and TRBJ1-1; 8 bases in the middle match TRBD1. This clonotype originated in a woman aged 18 to 75 with a cervical HPV16 infection that either progressed to CIN3+ or cleared (not recorded which). Sequenced input: blood buffy coat. The CDR3 reads as follows: CASWRQGLNTEAFF. The DNA read from the CDR3 is TGTGCCAGCTGGAGACAGGGGCTGAACACTGAA.